This T cell receptor beta chain came from a study of shared clonotypes between healthy human individuals. Profiled with immunoSEQ multiplex PCR; TCRdb holds only in-frame clones, not every one. Among millions of clones, about 95% were seen once, and the ten largest hold 0.1% to 0.15%. The CDR3 runs 19 residues. CDR1 is MDHEN, CDR2 SYDVKM, per germline. V was clipped by 7 bases and J by 5 bases; unmatched bases: 21. This sequence joins TRBV28 and TRBJ2-5; 11 nucleotides match TRBD2. The source is a young man in good health. Sequencing was done on a sample of naive CD4+ T cells sorted from blood. As to subset: CD45RA+ positively selected. CDR3 DNA: TGTGCCAGCACCCAATGGCCCAAGACTAGCGGGGAACTAGGGGAGACCCAGTACTTC. Translating it yields CASTQWPKTSGELGETQYF.